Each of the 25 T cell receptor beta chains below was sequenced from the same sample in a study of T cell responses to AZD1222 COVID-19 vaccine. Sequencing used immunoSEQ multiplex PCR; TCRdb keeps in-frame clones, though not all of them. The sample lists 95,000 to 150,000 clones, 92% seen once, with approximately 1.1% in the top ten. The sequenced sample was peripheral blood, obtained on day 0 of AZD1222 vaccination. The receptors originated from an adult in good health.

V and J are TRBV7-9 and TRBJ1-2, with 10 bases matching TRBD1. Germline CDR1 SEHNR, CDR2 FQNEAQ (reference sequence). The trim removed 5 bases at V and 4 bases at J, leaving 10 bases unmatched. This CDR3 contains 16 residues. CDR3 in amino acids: CASSTHRTGGGYGYTF. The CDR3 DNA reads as TGTGCCAGCAGCACCCATAGGACAGGGGGAGGCTATGGCTACACCTTC.

The CDR3 region is CASSPQMLGTQYF. The CDR3 nucleotides are TGTGCCAGCAGTCCCCAAATGCTAGGTACGCAGTATTTT. The gene calls are TRBV12-3 or TRBV12-4 and TRBJ2-3; no definite D call. This CDR3 has 13 amino acids. With 5 bases removed from V and 8 bases from J, the gap between germline ends came to 14 bases.

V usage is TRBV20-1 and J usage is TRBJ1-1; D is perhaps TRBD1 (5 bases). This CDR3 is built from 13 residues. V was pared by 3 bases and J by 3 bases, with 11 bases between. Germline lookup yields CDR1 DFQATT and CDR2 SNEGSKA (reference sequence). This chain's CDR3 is CSASQGVDTEAFF. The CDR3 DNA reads TGCAGTGCTAGTCAGGGAGTGGACACTGAAGCTTTCTTT.

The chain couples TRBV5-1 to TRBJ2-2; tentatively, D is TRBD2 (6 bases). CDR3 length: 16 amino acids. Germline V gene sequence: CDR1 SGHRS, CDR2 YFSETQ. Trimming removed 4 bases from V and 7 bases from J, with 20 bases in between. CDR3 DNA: TGCGCCAGCAGCCGGACCCAGCGGGCCCTGGGCGGGGAGCTGTTTTTT. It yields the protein CASSRTQRALGGELFF.

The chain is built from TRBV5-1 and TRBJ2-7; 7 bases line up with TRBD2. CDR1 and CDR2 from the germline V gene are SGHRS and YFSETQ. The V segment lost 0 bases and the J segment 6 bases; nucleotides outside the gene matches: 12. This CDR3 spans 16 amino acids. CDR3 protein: CASSLEYSSGAAEQYF. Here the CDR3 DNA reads TGCGCCAGCAGCTTGGAATACTCTAGCGGAGCGGCCGAGCAGTACTTC.

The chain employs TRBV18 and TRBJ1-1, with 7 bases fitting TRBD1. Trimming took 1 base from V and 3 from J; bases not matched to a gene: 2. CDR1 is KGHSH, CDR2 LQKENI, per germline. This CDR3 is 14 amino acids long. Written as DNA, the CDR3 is TGTGCCAGCTCACCACGGCAGGGGGACACTGAAGCTTTCTTT. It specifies CASSPRQGDTEAFF.

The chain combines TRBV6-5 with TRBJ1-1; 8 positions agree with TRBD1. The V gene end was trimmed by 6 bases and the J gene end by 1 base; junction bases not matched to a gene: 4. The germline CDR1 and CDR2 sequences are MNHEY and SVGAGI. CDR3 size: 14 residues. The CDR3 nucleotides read TGTGCCAGCAGCCCCCAGGGGGCGAACACTGAAGCTTTCTTT. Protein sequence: CASSPQGANTEAFF.

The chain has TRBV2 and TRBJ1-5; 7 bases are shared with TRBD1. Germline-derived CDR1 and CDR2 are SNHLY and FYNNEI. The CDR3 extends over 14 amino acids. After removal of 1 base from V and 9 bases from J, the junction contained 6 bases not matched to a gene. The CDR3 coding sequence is TGTGCCAGCAGTGAAGGGACAGGCAGGAGGCCCCAGCATTTT. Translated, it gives CASSEGTGRRPQHF.

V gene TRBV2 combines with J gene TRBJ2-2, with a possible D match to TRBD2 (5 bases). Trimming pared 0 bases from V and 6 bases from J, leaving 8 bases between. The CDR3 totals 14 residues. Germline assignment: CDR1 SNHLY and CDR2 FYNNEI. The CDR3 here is CASSEARASGELFF. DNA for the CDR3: TGTGCCAGCAGTGAAGCGCGGGCGTCCGGGGAGCTGTTTTTT.

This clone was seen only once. The CDR3 region is CASTLGAEIGQQFF. The CDR3 bases are TGTGCCAGTACCCTAGGGGCTGAGATTGGTCAGCAGTTCTTC. The chain employs TRBV19 and TRBJ2-1, with a possible D match to TRBD1 (5 bases). V was shortened by 7 bases and J by 11 bases, with 21 bases between the two germline ends. Germline assignment: CDR1 LNHDA and CDR2 SQIVND (reference sequence). The CDR3 contains 14 residues. Drawing the rest from reference TRBV19 and TRBJ2-1, the complete variable domain is DGGITQSPKYLFRKEGQNVTLSCEQNLNHDAMYWYRQDPGQGLRLIYYSQIVNDFQKGDIAEGYSVSREKKESFPLTVTSAQKNPTAFYLCASTLGAEIGQQFFGPGTRLTVL.

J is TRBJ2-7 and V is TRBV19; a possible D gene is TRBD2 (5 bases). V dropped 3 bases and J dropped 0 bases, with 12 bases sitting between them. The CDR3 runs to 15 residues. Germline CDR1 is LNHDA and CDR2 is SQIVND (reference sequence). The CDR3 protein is CASSITPRDSYEQYF. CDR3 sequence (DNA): TGTGCCAGTAGTATTACCCCCCGGGACTCCTACGAGCAGTACTTC. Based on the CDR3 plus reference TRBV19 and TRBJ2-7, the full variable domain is DGGITQSPKYLFRKEGQNVTLSCEQNLNHDAMYWYRQDPGQGLRLIYYSQIVNDFQKGDIAEGYSVSREKKESFPLTVTSAQKNPTAFYLCASSITPRDSYEQYFGPGTRLTVT.

In DNA, the CDR3 is TGTGCCAGCAGTGGGTACAGGGGTAAGGAAGATTCACCCCTCCACTTT. Its translation: CASSGYRGKEDSPLHF. The V call is TRBV6-1, the J call TRBJ1-6, with TRBD1 matching 7 bases. Germline CDR1 reads MNHNS; CDR2 reads SASEGT. V shed 4 bases and J 8 bases; nucleotides not matched to a gene: 11. The CDR3 contains 16 residues.

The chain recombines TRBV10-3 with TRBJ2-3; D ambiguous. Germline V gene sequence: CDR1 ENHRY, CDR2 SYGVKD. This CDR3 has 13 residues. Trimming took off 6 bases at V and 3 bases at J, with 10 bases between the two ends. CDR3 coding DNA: TGTGCCATCAGACCGATGAAAACAGATACGCAGTATTTT. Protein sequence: CAIRPMKTDTQYF.

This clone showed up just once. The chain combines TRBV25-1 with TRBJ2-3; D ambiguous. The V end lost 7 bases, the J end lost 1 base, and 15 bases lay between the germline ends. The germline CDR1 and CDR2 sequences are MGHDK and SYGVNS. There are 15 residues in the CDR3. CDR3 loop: CASTPTGPGTDTQYF. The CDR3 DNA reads TGTGCCAGCACTCCGACTGGGCCAGGCACAGATACGCAGTATTTT.

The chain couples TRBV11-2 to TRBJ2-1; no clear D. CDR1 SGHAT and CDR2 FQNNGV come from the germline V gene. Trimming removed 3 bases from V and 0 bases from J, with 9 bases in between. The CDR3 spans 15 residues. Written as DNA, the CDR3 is TGTGCCAGCAGCTTGTTGACAAGCTCCTACAATGAGCAGTTCTTC. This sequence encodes CASSLLTSSYNEQFF. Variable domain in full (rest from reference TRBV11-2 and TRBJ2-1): EAGVAQSPRYKIIEKRQSVAFWCNPISGHATLYWYQQILGQGPKLLIQFQNNGVVDDSQLPKDRFSAERLKGVDSTLKIQPAKLEDSAVYLCASSLLTSSYNEQFFGPGTRLTVL.

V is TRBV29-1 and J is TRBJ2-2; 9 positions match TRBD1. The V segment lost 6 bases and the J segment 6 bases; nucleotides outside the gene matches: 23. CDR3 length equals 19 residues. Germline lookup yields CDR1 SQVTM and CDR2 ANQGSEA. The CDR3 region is CSVNPGQGSEGGGAGELFF. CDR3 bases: TGCAGCGTCAATCCGGGACAGGGCTCCGAGGGGGGTGGCGCCGGGGAGCTGTTTTTT.

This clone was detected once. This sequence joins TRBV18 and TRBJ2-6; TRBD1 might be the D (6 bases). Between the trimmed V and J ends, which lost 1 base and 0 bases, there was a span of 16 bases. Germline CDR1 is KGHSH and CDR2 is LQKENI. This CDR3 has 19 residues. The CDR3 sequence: CASSPLGTKGSSGANVLTF. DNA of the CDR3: TGTGCCAGCTCACCACTCGGGACAAAGGGGAGCTCTGGGGCCAACGTCCTGACTTTC.

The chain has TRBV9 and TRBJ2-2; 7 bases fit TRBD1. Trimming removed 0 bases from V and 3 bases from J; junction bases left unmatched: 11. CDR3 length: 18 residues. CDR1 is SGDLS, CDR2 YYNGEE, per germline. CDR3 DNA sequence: TGTGCCAGCAGCGTAGGAGCCGACAGGGCACGGGACACCGGGGAGCTGTTTTTT. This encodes CASSVGADRARDTGELFF.

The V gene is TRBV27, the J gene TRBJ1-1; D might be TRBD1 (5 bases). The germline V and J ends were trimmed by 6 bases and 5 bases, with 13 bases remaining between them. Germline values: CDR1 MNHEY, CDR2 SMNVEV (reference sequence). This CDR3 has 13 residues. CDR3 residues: CASSERGGTEAFF. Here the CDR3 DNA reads TGTGCCAGCAGCGAACGGGGGGGGACTGAAGCTTTCTTT.

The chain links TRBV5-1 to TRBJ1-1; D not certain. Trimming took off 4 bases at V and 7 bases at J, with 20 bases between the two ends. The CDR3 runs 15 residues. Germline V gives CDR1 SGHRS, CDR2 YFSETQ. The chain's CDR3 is CASSPTVGSIREAFF. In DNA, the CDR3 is TGCGCCAGCAGCCCCACGGTAGGCTCAATTCGTGAAGCTTTCTTT.

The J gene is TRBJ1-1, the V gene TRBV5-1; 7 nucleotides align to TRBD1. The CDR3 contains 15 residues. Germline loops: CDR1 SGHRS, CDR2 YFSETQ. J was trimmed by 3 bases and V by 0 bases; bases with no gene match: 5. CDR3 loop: CASSLEAGGDTEAFF. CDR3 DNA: TGCGCCAGCAGCTTGGAGGCAGGGGGAGACACTGAAGCTTTCTTT.

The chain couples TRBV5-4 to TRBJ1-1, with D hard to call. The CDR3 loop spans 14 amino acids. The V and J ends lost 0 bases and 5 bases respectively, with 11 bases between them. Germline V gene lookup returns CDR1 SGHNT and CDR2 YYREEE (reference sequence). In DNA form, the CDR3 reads TGTGCCAGCAGCTTGGCAGTAGCAGGAACTGAAGCTTTCTTT. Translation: CASSLAVAGTEAFF. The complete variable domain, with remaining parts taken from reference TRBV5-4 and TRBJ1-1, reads ETGVTQSPTHLIKTRGQQVTLRCSSQSGHNTVSWYQQALGQGPQFIFQYYREEENGRGNFPPRFSGLQFPNYSSELNVNALELDDSALYLCASSLAVAGTEAFFGQGTRLTVV.

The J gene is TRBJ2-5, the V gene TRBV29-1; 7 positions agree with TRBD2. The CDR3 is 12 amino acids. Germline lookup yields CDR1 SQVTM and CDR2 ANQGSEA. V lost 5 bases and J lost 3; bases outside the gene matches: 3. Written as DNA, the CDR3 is TGCAGCGTTTTAGGGACTAAAGAGACCCAGTACTTC. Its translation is CSVLGTKETQYF.

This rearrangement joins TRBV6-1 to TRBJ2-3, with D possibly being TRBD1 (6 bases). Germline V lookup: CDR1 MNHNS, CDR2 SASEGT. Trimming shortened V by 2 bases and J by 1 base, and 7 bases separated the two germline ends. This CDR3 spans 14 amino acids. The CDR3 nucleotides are TGTGCCAGCAGTGAACACAGGGGCACAGATACGCAGTATTTT. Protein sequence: CASSEHRGTDTQYF.

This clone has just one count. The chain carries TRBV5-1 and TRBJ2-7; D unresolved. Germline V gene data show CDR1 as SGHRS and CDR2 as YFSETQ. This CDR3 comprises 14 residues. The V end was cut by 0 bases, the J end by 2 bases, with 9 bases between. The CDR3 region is CASSLGAPAYEQYF. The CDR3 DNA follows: TGCGCCAGCAGCTTGGGAGCTCCCGCCTACGAGCAGTACTTC.